These 23 T cell receptor beta chains were all obtained from the same sample, sequenced in a study of T cells expressing NK-cell markers. TCRdb reprocessed the 5' RACE reads; each CDR3 protein has one entry and no DNA is given. This specimen shows 550,000 to 600,000 distinct CDR3 sequences; the ten leading clones hold 3% to 4.5%. Material for sequencing was blood T cells: a sorted CD56 or NKG2C T cell subset, CD4+ or CD8+ T cells, or bulk PBMC T cells (not recorded which). These receptors came from a man younger than 30 in good health.

V usage is TRBV19 and J usage is TRBJ2-1; TCRdb lists TRBD1, though no DNA is available to test this call. The length of the CDR3 is 14 residues. From germline, CDR1 is LNHDA and CDR2 SQIVND (reference sequence). CDR3 amino acids: CASSTRTSPHEQFF.

V usage is TRBV7-2 and J usage is TRBJ2-1; without DNA, the TCRdb call of TRBD1 cannot be checked. CDR3 length equals 15 residues. CDR1 is SGHTA, CDR2 FQGNSA, per germline. The CDR3 is CASSADRGTYNEQFF.

This rearrangement joins TRBV28 to TRBJ1-2. The CDR3 runs to 15 residues. In germline, CDR1 is MDHEN, CDR2 SYDVKM. The CDR3 protein is CASRILQGIPYGYTF.

This sequence joins TRBV7-3 and TRBJ2-1; without DNA, the TCRdb call of TRBD2 cannot be checked. Germline CDR1 SGHTA, CDR2 FQGTGA. The CDR3 extends over 15 amino acids. Here the CDR3 reads CASSQLGEGPNEQFF.

This chain uses TRBV24-1 with TRBJ2-1; without DNA, the TCRdb call of TRBD1 cannot be checked. Germline CDR1 reads KGHDR; CDR2 reads SFDVKD. The CDR3 sequence is 14 residues long. The CDR3 is CATSGDRGYNEQFF.

This CDR3 reads CASSLPSGIYEQFF. V and J are TRBV5-6 and TRBJ2-1. The CDR3 length is 14 residues. Germline V gene sequence: CDR1 SGHDT, CDR2 YYEEEE.

The chain combines TRBV6-1 with TRBJ2-2; the TRBD2 assignment by TCRdb is unverifiable without DNA. The CDR3 has 15 residues. The germline V gene has CDR1 MNHNS and CDR2 SASEGT. CDR3 sequence: CASSRTSGSYGELFF.

The chain links TRBV25-1 to TRBJ2-1; the TCRdb call, TRBD1, lacks DNA for checking. The CDR3 has 14 residues. Germline CDR1 is MGHDK and CDR2 is SYGVNS. The CDR3 protein is CAQRRGPTGNEQFF.

This sequence joins TRBV7-2 and TRBJ2-5; TCRdb outputs TRBD1, but without DNA this stays unchecked. This CDR3 has 16 amino acids. CDR1 is SGHTA and CDR2 is FQGNSA in the germline V gene. CDR3 protein: CASSLGAAGHQETQYF.

This chain joins TRBV27 and TRBJ2-2; TCRdb gives TRBD2 as the D gene, but with no DNA this cannot be confirmed. Germline V gene lookup returns CDR1 MNHEY and CDR2 SMNVEV (reference sequence). The length of the CDR3 is 16 residues. Here the CDR3 reads CASRPLRLGHTGELFF.

The chain uses TRBV12-3 or TRBV12-4 and TRBJ2-5; TCRdb indicates TRBD1, and absent DNA this call remains unverified. The CDR3 loop spans 15 amino acids. The CDR3 spells CASSAIRTGRETQYF.

CDR3 protein: CASSYSGWDTTYNEQFF. This chain joins TRBV6-2 or TRBV6-3 and TRBJ2-1; TCRdb lists TRBD1, though no DNA is available to test this call. The CDR3 covers 17 residues. Looked up from germline, CDR1 is MNHEY and CDR2 is SVGEGT.

The chain links TRBV12-3 or TRBV12-4 to TRBJ2-7; no DNA is available, so the TRBD2 call from TCRdb remains unchecked. The CDR3 has 11 residues. CDR3 region: CASRLGRDSYF.

J is TRBJ2-5 and V is TRBV4-3; TCRdb calls TRBD2, which cannot be checked without DNA. The V gene's germline CDR1 is LGHNA and CDR2 YSLEER. The CDR3 spans 17 residues. The CDR3 protein is CASSQSHRGKGGETQYF.

The chain uses TRBV2 and TRBJ2-1; TCRdb calls TRBD1, which cannot be checked without DNA. The CDR3 contains 14 residues. In germline, CDR1 is SNHLY, CDR2 FYNNEI. The CDR3 sequence is CASSAGTVWNEQFF.

The V gene is TRBV7-2, the J gene TRBJ2-3. There are 13 residues in the CDR3. Germline CDR1 reads SGHTA; CDR2 reads FQGNSA. The chain's CDR3 is CASSLAGEGTQYF.

This chain joins TRBV20-1 and TRBJ2-5. The germline CDR1 and CDR2 sequences are DFQATT and SNEGSKA (reference sequence). The CDR3 is made up of 11 amino acids. The CDR3 loop is CSVQFQETQYF.

The V gene is TRBV10-3, the J gene TRBJ1-4; TCRdb lists TRBD1, though no DNA is available to test this call. The CDR3 has 13 amino acids. In germline, CDR1 is ENHRY, CDR2 SYGVKD. CDR3 protein: CATRQANNEKLFF.

V is TRBV10-1 and J is TRBJ2-2. The germline V gene encodes CDR1 WNHNN and CDR2 SYGVQD (reference sequence). The CDR3 length is 14 residues. CDR3 sequence: CASSESGWTGELFF.

The rearrangement joins TRBV7-9 to TRBJ1-2; there is no DNA to check the TCRdb D call of TRBD1. The CDR3 totals 14 residues. CDR1 and CDR2 from the germline V gene are SEHNR and FQNEAQ (reference sequence). The CDR3 here is CASSSPDRVGGYTF.

The chain employs TRBV24-1 and TRBJ1-6. Looked up from germline, CDR1 is KGHDR and CDR2 is SFDVKD. This CDR3 is built from 13 residues. The CDR3: CATSDGLSSPLHF.

The V and J genes are TRBV7-9 and TRBJ2-1; TCRdb lists TRBD1, though no DNA is available to test this call. Germline V gene sequence: CDR1 SEHNR, CDR2 FQNEAQ (reference sequence). The CDR3 sequence is 15 residues long. The CDR3 loop is CASCPDRLAYNEQFF. Variable domain in full (rest from reference TRBV7-9 and TRBJ2-1): DTGVSQNPRHKITKRGQNVTFRCDPISEHNRLYWYRQTLGQGPEFLTYFQNEAQLEKSRLLSDRFSAERPKGSFSTLEIQRTEQGDSAMYLCASCPDRLAYNEQFFGPGTRLTVL.

This chain joins TRBV28 and TRBJ1-5; TCRdb proposes TRBD1, but this gene call is untestable without DNA. Germline-derived CDR1 and CDR2 are MDHEN and SYDVKM. The CDR3 extends over 14 amino acids. The CDR3 loop is CASTADRGPVPQHF.